Shown below are 31 T cell receptor beta chains from a single sample sequenced in a study of cytotoxic CD8 clonotypes in ibrutinib-treated CLL. The repertoire was sequenced with immunoSEQ multiplex PCR; TCRdb's copy has only in-frame clones and lacks some. The repertoire has just over 35,000 clones, 70% to 80% of them found once; the top ten carry 16%. Sequencing used PBMCs, obtained at disease progression, from a patient treated with ibrutinib. The receptor set was obtained from a human donor with chronic lymphocytic leukemia.

This clone was counted between two and nine times. The CDR3 DNA is TGTGCCAGCAGCTTAGGGGCCTACGAGCAGTACTTC. It codes for CASSLGAYEQYF. The rearrangement uses TRBV11-2 and TRBJ2-7; D is undetermined. The CDR3 loop spans 12 amino acids. Germline V lookup: CDR1 SGHAT, CDR2 FQNNGV. Trimming left V 1 base short and J 2 bases short, with 3 bases between.

CDR3 region: CATSRDRRDRGDNEQFF. The CDR3 nucleotides are TGTGCCACCAGCAGAGACCGCCGGGACCGAGGGGACAATGAGCAGTTCTTC. The genes are TRBV15 and TRBJ2-1; the D gene could be TRBD1 or TRBD2 (5 bases each). CDR3 length equals 17 residues. V shed 0 bases and J shed 5 bases, with 17 bases lying between them. Germline-derived CDR1 and CDR2 are LNHNV and YYDKDF (reference sequence).

The genes are TRBV5-1 and TRBJ2-7; D tentatively reads TRBD1 or TRBD2 (5 bases each). V lost 0 bases to trimming and J lost 1 base, with 11 bases between them. CDR1 is SGHRS and CDR2 is YFSETQ in the germline V gene. The CDR3 totals 15 residues. The CDR3 sequence is CASSLDGGTSYEQYF. As DNA, the CDR3 is TGCGCCAGCAGCTTGGATGGGGGTACATCCTACGAGCAGTACTTC.

The chain joins TRBV5-1 to TRBJ2-3, with 9 bases that match TRBD2. V lost 0 bases and J lost 5; bases outside the gene matches: 4. Germline CDR1 reads SGHRS; CDR2 reads YFSETQ. There are 15 residues in the CDR3. The CDR3 region has the DNA TGCGCCAGCAGCTTGGGTAGCGGGGGAGGAGATACGCAGTATTTT. Protein: CASSLGSGGGDTQYF.

V usage is TRBV27 and J usage is TRBJ2-7; 9 bases agree with TRBD2. Germline V gene sequence: CDR1 MNHEY, CDR2 SMNVEV (reference sequence). V lost 6 bases to trimming and J lost 2 bases; unmatched junction nucleotides: 5. The CDR3 is 14 residues long. The CDR3 coding sequence is TGTGCCAGCAGCGTTGCGGGGGGGCCCTACGAGCAGTACTTC. It yields the protein CASSVAGGPYEQYF.

This clone was observed a few times. This chain joins TRBV29-1 and TRBJ1-1; D call uncertain. Trimming stripped 7 bases from V and 3 bases from J, with 9 bases between. The V gene's germline CDR1 is SQVTM and CDR2 ANQGSEA. The CDR3 length is 11 residues. For the CDR3, the DNA is TGCAGCGCCGGTAGTTACACTGAAGCTTTCTTT. Its protein is CSAGSYTEAFF.

This clone was observed once. V gene TRBV5-1 combines with J gene TRBJ2-2; the D is unclear. This CDR3 is 14 amino acids long. Germline V gene sequence: CDR1 SGHRS, CDR2 YFSETQ. V was shortened by 1 base and J by 3 bases, with 7 bases between the two germline ends. CDR3 nucleotide sequence: TGCGCCAGCAGCTTGAATTGGGACACCGGGGAGCTGTTTTTT. It specifies CASSLNWDTGELFF.

The chain uses TRBV11-3 and TRBJ2-1; 7 nucleotides match TRBD1. Germline V gene lookup returns CDR1 SGHNT and CDR2 YENEEA. J lost 4 bases, V lost 5 bases, and 8 bases had no gene match. This CDR3 spans 15 amino acids. Here the CDR3 DNA reads TGTGCCAGCAGCCCGTTAACAGGGGCATACAATGAGCAGTTCTTC. Translating it yields CASSPLTGAYNEQFF.

This clone was seen repeatedly, ten times or more. This chain links TRBV5-3 with TRBJ2-4; a weak D match, TRBD1 (5 bases). TRBV5-3 is placed among ORFs of uncertain function. The V and J ends lost 0 bases and 7 bases respectively, with 17 bases between them. CDR3 length equals 16 residues. This chain's CDR3 is CARSLEIGQGANIQYF. The CDR3 DNA sequence: TGTGCCAGAAGCTTGGAAATAGGGCAGGGCGCCAACATTCAGTACTTC.

The chain joins TRBV9 to TRBJ2-5; D ambiguous. Deletions cut 0 bases from V and 5 bases from J, with 14 bases between. This CDR3 is built from 15 residues. CDR1 SGDLS and CDR2 YYNGEE come from the germline V gene. DNA of the CDR3: TGTGCCAGCAGCGTAGTGGCGACGCAGTTGGAGACCCAGTACTTC. It yields the protein CASSVVATQLETQYF.

The chain combines TRBV6-6 with TRBJ1-4, with 7 nucleotides matching TRBD1. The CDR3 extends over 14 amino acids. Germline V gives CDR1 MNHNY, CDR2 SVGAGI (reference sequence). Trimming removed 6 bases from V and 1 base from J; junction bases left unmatched: 2. CDR3 loop: CASSRTGTNEKLFF. In DNA form, the CDR3 reads TGTGCCAGCAGCCGGACAGGAACTAATGAAAAACTGTTTTTT.

V gene TRBV5-6 combines with J gene TRBJ2-2; D is uncertain. This CDR3 comprises 15 residues. In germline, CDR1 is SGHDT, CDR2 YYEEEE. The V end lost 4 bases, the J end lost 4 bases, and 14 bases lay between the germline ends. In DNA, the CDR3 is TGTGCCAGCAGCGGGTTTCGACATTCCACCGGGGAGCTGTTTTTT. Encoded protein: CASSGFRHSTGELFF. Looking up the rest from reference TRBV5-6 and TRBJ2-2 gives the full variable domain: DAGVTQSPTHLIKTRGQQVTLRCSPKSGHDTVSWYQQALGQGPQFIFQYYEEEERQRGNFPDRFSGHQFPNYSSELNVNALLLGDSALYLCASSGFRHSTGELFFGEGSRLTVL.

By its share, this clone is medium-sized. The V call is TRBV2, the J call TRBJ2-7, with D perhaps matching TRBD1 (5 bases). The CDR3 covers 14 residues. V dropped 5 bases and J dropped 1 base, with 12 bases sitting between them. In germline, CDR1 is SNHLY, CDR2 FYNNEI. The DNA of the CDR3 is TGTGCCAGCAGTTCAGGGTTGTCGTCCTACGAGCAGTACTTC. Translated: CASSSGLSSYEQYF.

The V gene is TRBV10-3, the J gene TRBJ2-6; D is tentatively TRBD1 or TRBD2 (6 bases each). Germline CDR1 reads ENHRY; CDR2 reads SYGVKD. The CDR3 sequence is 16 residues long. V dropped 3 bases and J dropped 5 bases, with 14 bases sitting between them. CDR3 loop: CAISDSGGGRANVLTF. The CDR3 DNA reads as TGTGCCATCAGTGATTCCGGGGGCGGCCGGGCCAACGTCCTGACTTTC.

Regarding this clone: Other nucleotide sequences in the sample specify the same CDR3. The V gene is TRBV13, the J gene TRBJ1-3, with unresolved D. The V end was cut by 2 bases, the J end by 0 bases, with 5 bases between. Germline V lookup: CDR1 PRHDT, CDR2 FYEKMQ (reference sequence). This CDR3 has 14 amino acids. This CDR3 reads CASSLRSSGNTIYF. CDR3 nucleotide sequence: TGTGCCAGCAGCTTACGGAGCTCTGGAAACACCATATATTTT.

The V and J genes are TRBV4-1 and TRBJ2-5; D possibly corresponds to TRBD2 (6 bases). With 4 bases removed from V and 5 bases from J, the gap between germline ends came to 11 bases. Germline V gives CDR1 MGHRA, CDR2 YSYEKL. This CDR3 comprises 13 residues. CDR3 sequence reads: CASSRGVGETQYF. The CDR3 nucleotides are TGCGCCAGCAGCCGGGGGGTAGGGGAGACCCAGTACTTC.

The chain carries TRBV4-1 and TRBJ2-5, with D tentatively TRBD1 or TRBD2 (5 bases each). In germline, CDR1 is MGHRA, CDR2 YSYEKL. This CDR3 has 18 amino acids. V lost 0 bases and J lost 1, with 18 bases in between. The CDR3: CASSQEERGTTRQETQYF. CDR3 nucleotide sequence: TGCGCCAGCAGCCAAGAAGAGAGAGGGACGACTCGCCAAGAGACCCAGTACTTC.

This clone came up once. CDR3 DNA sequence: TGTGCCATCAGTGGATTACAGGGTATCGGAAACACCATATATTTT. Translated, it gives CAISGLQGIGNTIYF. The V and J genes are TRBV10-3 and TRBJ1-3; perhaps TRBD1 as D (6 bases). CDR1 is ENHRY and CDR2 is SYGVKD in the germline V gene. Trimming pared 4 bases from V and 4 bases from J, leaving 14 bases between. The CDR3 totals 15 residues.

The CDR3 spells CASRIADTQYF. As DNA, the CDR3 is TGTGCCAGCAGGATAGCGGATACGCAGTATTTT. The J gene is TRBJ2-3, the V gene TRBV6-5; tentatively, D is TRBD2 (5 bases). The CDR3 consists of 11 residues. Germline CDR1 MNHEY, CDR2 SVGAGI. V gave up 6 bases and J gave up 6 bases, with 7 bases separating them.

The V call is TRBV5-8, the J call TRBJ1-4, with D possibly matching TRBD1 (5 bases). Deletions cut 4 bases from V and 1 base from J, with 17 bases between. The CDR3 loop spans 17 amino acids. Germline V gene sequence: CDR1 SGHTS, CDR2 YDEGEE. The CDR3 reads CASSLGLYSGTNEKLFF. The CDR3 DNA is TGTGCCAGCAGCCTGGGGCTTTACAGTGGAACTAATGAAAAACTGTTTTTT.

The chain recombines TRBV10-1 with TRBJ1-6, with unresolved D. The CDR3 is 14 residues long. From germline, CDR1 is WNHNN and CDR2 SYGVQD (reference sequence). The V end lost 8 bases, the J end lost 9 bases, and 17 bases lay between the germline ends. The CDR3 DNA sequence: TGCGCCAGCCAGGTAGGACGGACCGGTTCACCCCTCCACTTT. Protein: CASQVGRTGSPLHF.

The chain joins TRBV6-1 to TRBJ1-5; D gene unclear. This CDR3 has 14 residues. Germline-derived CDR1 and CDR2 are MNHNS and SASEGT. The ends were cut back, 3 bases at V and 3 bases at J, with 9 bases in the middle. Here the CDR3 reads CASSDGRFNQPQHF. As DNA, the CDR3 is TGTGCCAGCAGTGATGGGCGTTTCAATCAGCCCCAGCATTTT.

The chain uses TRBV4-1 and TRBJ2-3; D is unclear. Germline V gene data show CDR1 as MGHRA and CDR2 as YSYEKL. The V gene lost 0 bases and the J gene lost 2 bases, with 12 bases spanning the gap. The CDR3 totals 16 residues. CDR3 residues: CASSQEADPLTDTQYF. DNA for the CDR3: TGCGCCAGCAGCCAAGAGGCGGATCCCCTCACAGATACGCAGTATTTT.

DNA for the CDR3: TGTGCCAGCAGTTACTCGGAAGGGGTCGGCTACACCTTC. Amino acid sequence: CASSYSEGVGYTF. V is TRBV6-5 and J is TRBJ1-2; possibly TRBD1 for D (5 bases). Trimming cost V 0 bases and J 8 bases, with 10 bases left between them. Germline CDR1 is MNHEY and CDR2 is SVGAGI. There are 13 residues in the CDR3.

This sequence joins TRBV7-8 and TRBJ1-4; D perhaps matches TRBD1 (5 bases). The germline CDR1 and CDR2 sequences are SGHVS and FQNEAQ. The V end lost 1 base, the J end lost 7 bases, and 19 bases lay between the germline ends. The length of the CDR3 is 17 residues. This chain's CDR3 is CASSLGGRESPREKLFF. The DNA of the CDR3 is TGTGCCAGCAGCTTAGGCGGCAGGGAATCCCCCCGTGAAAAACTGTTTTTT.

The chain combines TRBV4-1 with TRBJ1-2, with a possible D match to TRBD1 (6 bases). The germline V gene encodes CDR1 MGHRA and CDR2 YSYEKL. V lost 4 bases and J 2 bases, leaving 17 bases between the germline ends. This CDR3 is built from 16 residues. CDR3 sequence reads: CASSPRQEISNYGYTF. The CDR3 DNA reads TGCGCCAGCAGCCCGAGACAGGAAATTTCAAACTATGGCTACACCTTC.

This clone appeared a single time. V usage is TRBV2 and J usage is TRBJ1-2, with unresolved D. This CDR3 is 16 amino acids long. The germline gives CDR1 SNHLY, CDR2 FYNNEI. Trimming removed 5 bases at V and 4 bases at J, with 20 bases between. CDR3 in amino acids: CASSYTDSGPLYGYTF. CDR3 DNA sequence: TGTGCCAGCAGTTACACAGACTCGGGTCCCCTCTATGGCTACACCTTC.

The chain has TRBV21-1 and TRBJ1-3; TRBD1, the D gene given by the table, was not confirmed from the DNA. TRBV21-1 is a known pseudogene. The CDR3 is 19 amino acids. The CDR3 loop reads CASSKDSAPGQGRVNTIYF. In nucleotides, the CDR3 is TGTGCCAGCAGCAAAGACTCGGCACCGGGACAGGGCCGCGTGAACACCATATATTTT.

A note on this clone: The sample has other DNA sequences that encode this CDR3 too. V gene TRBV7-9 combines with J gene TRBJ1-1; 7 positions agree with TRBD1. The CDR3 runs to 12 residues. V shed 10 bases and J 1 base; nucleotides not matched to a gene: 3. Germline V gene data show CDR1 as SEHNR and CDR2 as FQNEAQ (reference sequence). The CDR3 nucleotides read TGTGCCACCAGACAGGGGAACACTGAAGCTTTCTTT. This sequence encodes CATRQGNTEAFF.

The chain couples TRBV5-1 to TRBJ1-6, with TRBD1 matching over 9 bases. This CDR3 has 16 residues. The V gene's germline CDR1 is SGHRS and CDR2 YFSETQ. V was clipped by 4 bases and J by 7 bases; unmatched bases: 9. CDR3 bases: TGCGCCAGCAGCCCCCGGACAGGGGCAGCAAATTCACCCCTCCACTTT. Encoded protein: CASSPRTGAANSPLHF.

The rearrangement links TRBV25-1 to TRBJ1-4; a possible D gene is TRBD1 (6 bases). From germline, CDR1 is MGHDK and CDR2 SYGVNS. The CDR3 is made up of 15 amino acids. Trimming removed 3 bases from V and 4 bases from J, with 12 bases in between. The CDR3, as DNA: TGTGCCAGCAGTGATTCACAGGGATTTAATGAAAAACTGTTTTTT. Protein: CASSDSQGFNEKLFF.